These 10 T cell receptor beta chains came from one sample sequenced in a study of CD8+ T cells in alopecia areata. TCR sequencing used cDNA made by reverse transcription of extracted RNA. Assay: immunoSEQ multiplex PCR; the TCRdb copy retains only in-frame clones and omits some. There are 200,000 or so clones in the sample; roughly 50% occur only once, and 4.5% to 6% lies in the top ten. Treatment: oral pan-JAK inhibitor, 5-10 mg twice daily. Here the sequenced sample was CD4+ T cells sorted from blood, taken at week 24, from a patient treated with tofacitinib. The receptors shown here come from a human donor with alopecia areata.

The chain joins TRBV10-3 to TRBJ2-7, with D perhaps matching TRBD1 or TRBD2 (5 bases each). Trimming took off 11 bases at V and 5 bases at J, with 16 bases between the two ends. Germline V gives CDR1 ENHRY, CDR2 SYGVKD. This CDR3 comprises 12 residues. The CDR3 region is CASGPERHEQYF. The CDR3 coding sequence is TGTGCCTCGGGGCCGGAGCGCCACGAGCAGTACTTC.

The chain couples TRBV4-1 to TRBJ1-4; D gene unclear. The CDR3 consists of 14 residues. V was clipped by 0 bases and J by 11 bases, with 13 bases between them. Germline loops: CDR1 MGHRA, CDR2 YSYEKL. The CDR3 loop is CASSQDLGRAKLFF. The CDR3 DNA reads TGCGCCAGCAGCCAAGATCTGGGTCGGGCCAAACTGTTTTTT.

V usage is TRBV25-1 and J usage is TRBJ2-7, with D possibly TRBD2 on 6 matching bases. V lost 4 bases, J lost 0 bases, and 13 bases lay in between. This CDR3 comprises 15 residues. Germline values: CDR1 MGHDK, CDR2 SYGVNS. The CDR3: CASSAPGTPSYEQYF. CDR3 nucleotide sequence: TGTGCCAGCAGTGCCCCCGGGACTCCCTCCTACGAGCAGTACTTC.

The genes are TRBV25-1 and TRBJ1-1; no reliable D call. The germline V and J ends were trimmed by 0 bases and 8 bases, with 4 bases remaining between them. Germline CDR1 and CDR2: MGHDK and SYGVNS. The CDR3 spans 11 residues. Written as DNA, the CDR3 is TGTGCCAGCAGTGAATATGGAGAAGCTTTCTTT. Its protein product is CASSEYGEAFF. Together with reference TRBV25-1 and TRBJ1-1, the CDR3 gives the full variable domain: EADIYQTPRYLVIGTGKKITLECSQTMGHDKMYWYQQDPGMELHLIHYSYGVNSTEKGDLSSESTVSRIRTEHFPLTLESARPSHTSQYLCASSEYGEAFFGQGTRLTVV.

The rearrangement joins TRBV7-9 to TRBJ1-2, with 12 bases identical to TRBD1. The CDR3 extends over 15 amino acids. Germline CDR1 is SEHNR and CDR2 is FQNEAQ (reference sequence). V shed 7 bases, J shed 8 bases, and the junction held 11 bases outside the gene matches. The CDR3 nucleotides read TGTGCCAGCACCGAGTGGGACAGGGGGCTTTGGGGCTACACCTTC. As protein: CASTEWDRGLWGYTF.

In nucleotides, the CDR3 is TGTGCCAGCAGCACGGGACAGGTCTATGGCTACACCTTC. Translating gives CASSTGQVYGYTF. The genes are TRBV5-6 and TRBJ1-2; 8 bases fit TRBD1. This CDR3 contains 13 residues. Germline V gives CDR1 SGHDT, CDR2 YYEEEE. V trimming: 4 bases; J trimming: 4 bases; junction bases outside the gene matches: 3.

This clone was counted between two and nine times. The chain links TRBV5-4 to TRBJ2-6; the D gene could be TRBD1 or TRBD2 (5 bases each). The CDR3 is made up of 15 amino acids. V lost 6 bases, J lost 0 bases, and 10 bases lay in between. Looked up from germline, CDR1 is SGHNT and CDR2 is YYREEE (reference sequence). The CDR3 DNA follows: TGTGCCAGCACCATTGGGACCTCTGGGGCCAACGTCCTGACTTTC. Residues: CASTIGTSGANVLTF.

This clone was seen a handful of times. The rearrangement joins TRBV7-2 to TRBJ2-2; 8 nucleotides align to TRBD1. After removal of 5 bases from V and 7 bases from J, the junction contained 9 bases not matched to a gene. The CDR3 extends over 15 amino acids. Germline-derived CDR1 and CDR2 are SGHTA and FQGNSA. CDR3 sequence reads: CASSTPQGVGGELFF. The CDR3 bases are TGTGCCAGCAGCACGCCACAGGGGGTAGGCGGGGAGCTGTTTTTT.

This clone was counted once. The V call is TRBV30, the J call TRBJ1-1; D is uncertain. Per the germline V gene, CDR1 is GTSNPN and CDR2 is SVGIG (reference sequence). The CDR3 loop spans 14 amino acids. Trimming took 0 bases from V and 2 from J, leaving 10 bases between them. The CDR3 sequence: CAWSVHRYNTEAFF. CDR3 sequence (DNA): TGTGCCTGGAGTGTACATCGGTATAACACTGAAGCTTTCTTT. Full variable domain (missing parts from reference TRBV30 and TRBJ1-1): SQTIHQWPATLVQPVGSPLSLECTVEGTSNPNLYWYRQAAGRGLQLLFYSVGIGQISSEVPQNLSASRPQDRQFILSSKKLLLSDSGFYLCAWSVHRYNTEAFFGQGTRLTVV.

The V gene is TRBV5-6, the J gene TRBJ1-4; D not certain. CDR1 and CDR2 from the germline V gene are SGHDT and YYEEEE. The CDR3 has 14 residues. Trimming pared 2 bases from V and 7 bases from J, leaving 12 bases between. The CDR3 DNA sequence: TGTGCCAGCAGCTTAGGGAGTATTGGTGAAAAACTGTTTTTT. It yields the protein CASSLGSIGEKLFF. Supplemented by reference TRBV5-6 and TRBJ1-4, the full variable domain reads DAGVTQSPTHLIKTRGQQVTLRCSPKSGHDTVSWYQQALGQGPQFIFQYYEEEERQRGNFPDRFSGHQFPNYSSELNVNALLLGDSALYLCASSLGSIGEKLFFGSGTQLSVL.